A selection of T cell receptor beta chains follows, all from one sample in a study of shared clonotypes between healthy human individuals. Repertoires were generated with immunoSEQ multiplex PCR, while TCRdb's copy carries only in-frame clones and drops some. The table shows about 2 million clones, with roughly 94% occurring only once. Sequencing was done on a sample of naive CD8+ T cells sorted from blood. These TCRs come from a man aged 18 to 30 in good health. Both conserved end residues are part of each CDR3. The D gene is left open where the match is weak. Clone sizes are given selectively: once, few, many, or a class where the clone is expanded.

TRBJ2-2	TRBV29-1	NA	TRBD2	TGCAGCGTTGAAGGAACCACTAGCGGGATGACCGGGGAGCTGTTTTTT	CSVEGTTSGMTGELFF
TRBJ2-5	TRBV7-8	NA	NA	TGTGCCAGCAGCTTATTCGGGACGACAGAGACCCAGTACTTC	CASSLFGTTETQYF
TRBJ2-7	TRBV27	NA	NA	TGTGCCAGCAGCTGGTCCCTACAGGCCGAGCAGTACTTC	CASSWSLQAEQYF
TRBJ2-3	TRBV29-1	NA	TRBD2	TGCAGCGTTGTTGGGGGGCGAACTAGCGGGACCACAGATACGCAGTATTTT	CSVVGGRTSGTTDTQYF
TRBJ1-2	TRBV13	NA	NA	TGTGCCAGCAGCTTAGGGGGCACAGTGACTAACTATGGCTACACCTTC	CASSLGGTVTNYGYTF
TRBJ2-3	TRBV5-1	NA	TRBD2	TGCGCCAGCAGCTTGCCGGCTAGCGGGGTATTCACAGATACGCAGTATTTT	CASSLPASGVFTDTQYF
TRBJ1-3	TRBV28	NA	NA	TGTGCCAGCAGTTTACAAGACTCTGGAAACACCATATATTTT	CASSLQDSGNTIYF
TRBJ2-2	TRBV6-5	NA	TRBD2	TGTGCCAGCAGCGAACTTAGCGGGAGGGAAGAGCTGTTTTTT	CASSELSGREELFF
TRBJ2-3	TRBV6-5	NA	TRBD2	TGTGCCAGCAGCACGACTAGCGTAGATACGCAGTATTTT	CASSTTSVDTQYF
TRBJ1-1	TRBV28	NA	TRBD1	TGTGCCAGCAGTCGCTCGGGACAGGTCGAAGCTTTCTTT	CASSRSGQVEAFF
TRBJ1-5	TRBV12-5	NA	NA	TGTGCTAGTGGTTTGCTCGCGGGAGTTCAGCCCCAGCATTTT	CASGLLAGVQPQHF
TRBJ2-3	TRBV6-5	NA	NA	TGTGCCAGCAGTTACGGGGGATTTGGCACAGATACGCAGTATTTT	CASSYGGFGTDTQYF
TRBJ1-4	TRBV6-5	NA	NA	TGTGCCAGCAGTTACGCCGCGGAGGGGGCTAATGAAAAACTGTTTTTT	CASSYAAEGANEKLFF
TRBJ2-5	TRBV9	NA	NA	TGTGCCAGCAGCGTAGCAGAGTCTAAAGAGACCCAGTACTTC	CASSVAESKETQYF
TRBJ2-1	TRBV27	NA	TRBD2	TGTGCCAGCAGTTTACTGAGCGGGGCGCTATACAATGAGCAGTTCTTC	CASSLLSGALYNEQFF
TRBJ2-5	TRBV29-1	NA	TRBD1	TGCAGCGTTGAAGACCCCGGGACAGGCGGGGAGACCCAGTACTTC	CSVEDPGTGGETQYF
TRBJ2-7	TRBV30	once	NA	TGTGCCTGGAGTAACGCGGGACACCCTTACGAGCAGTACTTC	CAWSNAGHPYEQYF
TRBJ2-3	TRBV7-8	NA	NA	TGTGCCAGCAGCTCCCACCCGGGAGATACGCAGTATTTT	CASSSHPGDTQYF
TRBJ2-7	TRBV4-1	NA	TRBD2	TGCGCCAGCAGCCAACAAGCGGGAGCGCCTCACGAGCAGTACTTC	CASSQQAGAPHEQYF
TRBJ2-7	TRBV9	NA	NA	TGTGCCAGCAGCGAGGGTCCAGCTCCCAACTACGAGCAGTACTTC	CASSEGPAPNYEQYF
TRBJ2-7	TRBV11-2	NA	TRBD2	TGTGCCAGCAGCGTCCACGGGACTAACTCCTACGAGCAGTACTTC	CASSVHGTNSYEQYF
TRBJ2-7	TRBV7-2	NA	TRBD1	TGTGCCAGCACCCTCCGGACAGGGACCTACGAGCAGTACTTC	CASTLRTGTYEQYF
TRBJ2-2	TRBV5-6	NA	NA	TGTGCCAGCAGCTCGAGGACAGACTTTCTAGGGGAGCTGTTTTTT	CASSSRTDFLGELFF
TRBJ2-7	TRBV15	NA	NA	TGTGCCACCAGCAGTGACACCTCCTACGAGCAGTACTTC	CATSSDTSYEQYF
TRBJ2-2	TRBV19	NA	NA	TGTGCCAGTAGTATAGAAGGACTGAGCACCGGGGAGCTGTTTTTT	CASSIEGLSTGELFF
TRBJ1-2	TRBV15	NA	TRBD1	TGTGCCACCAGCAGAGATCTCGGACAGGACAACTATGGCTACACCTTC	CATSRDLGQDNYGYTF
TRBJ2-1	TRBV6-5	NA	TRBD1	TGTGCCAGCAGTTTCTTTCGGACAGGAAACAATGAGCAGTTCTTC	CASSFFRTGNNEQFF
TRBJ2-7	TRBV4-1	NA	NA	TGCGCCAGCAGCCAAGTGGGGCAGACCTACGAGCAGTACTTC	CASSQVGQTYEQYF
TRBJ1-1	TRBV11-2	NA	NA	TGTGCCAGCAGCCCTATCAGAGGGACTGAAGCTTTCTTT	CASSPIRGTEAFF
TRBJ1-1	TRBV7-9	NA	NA	TGTGCCAGCAGCATAGGGACGGGCCGCACTGAAGCTTTCTTT	CASSIGTGRTEAFF